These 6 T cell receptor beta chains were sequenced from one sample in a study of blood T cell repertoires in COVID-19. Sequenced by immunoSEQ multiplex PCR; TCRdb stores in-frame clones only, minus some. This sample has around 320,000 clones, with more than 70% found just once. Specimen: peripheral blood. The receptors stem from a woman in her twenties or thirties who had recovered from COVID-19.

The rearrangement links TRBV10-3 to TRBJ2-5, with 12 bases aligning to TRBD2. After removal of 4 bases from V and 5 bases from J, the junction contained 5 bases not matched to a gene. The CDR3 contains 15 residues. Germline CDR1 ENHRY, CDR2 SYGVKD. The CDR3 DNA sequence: TGTGCCATCAGTGGACTAGCGGGGGTTCGTGAGACCCAGTACTTC. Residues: CAISGLAGVRETQYF.

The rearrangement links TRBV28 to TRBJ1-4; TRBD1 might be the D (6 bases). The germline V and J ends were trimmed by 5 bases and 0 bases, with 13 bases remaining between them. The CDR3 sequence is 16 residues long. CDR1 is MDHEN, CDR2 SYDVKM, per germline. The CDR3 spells CASSLAGAATNEKLFF. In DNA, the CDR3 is TGTGCCAGCAGTCTGGCAGGGGCAGCAACTAATGAAAAACTGTTTTTT.

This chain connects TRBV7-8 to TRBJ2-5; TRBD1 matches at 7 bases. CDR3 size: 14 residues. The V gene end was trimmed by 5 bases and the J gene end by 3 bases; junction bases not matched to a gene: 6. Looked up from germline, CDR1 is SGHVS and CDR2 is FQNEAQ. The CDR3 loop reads CASSPRGGEETQYF. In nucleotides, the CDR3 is TGTGCCAGCAGCCCACGAGGGGGCGAAGAGACCCAGTACTTC.

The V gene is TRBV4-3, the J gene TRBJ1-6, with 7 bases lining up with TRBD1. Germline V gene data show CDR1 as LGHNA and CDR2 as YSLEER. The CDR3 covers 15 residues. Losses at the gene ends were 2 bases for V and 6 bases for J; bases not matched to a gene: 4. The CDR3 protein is CASSQPDRINSPLHF. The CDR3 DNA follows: TGCGCCAGCAGCCAACCGGACAGGATTAATTCACCCCTCCACTTT.

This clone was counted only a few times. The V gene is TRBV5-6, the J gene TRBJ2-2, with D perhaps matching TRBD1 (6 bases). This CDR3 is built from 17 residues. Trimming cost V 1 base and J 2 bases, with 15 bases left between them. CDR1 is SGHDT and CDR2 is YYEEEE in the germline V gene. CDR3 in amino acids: CASSLTLGTSNTGELFF. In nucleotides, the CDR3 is TGTGCCAGCAGCTTGACCTTGGGGACATCTAACACCGGGGAGCTGTTTTTT.

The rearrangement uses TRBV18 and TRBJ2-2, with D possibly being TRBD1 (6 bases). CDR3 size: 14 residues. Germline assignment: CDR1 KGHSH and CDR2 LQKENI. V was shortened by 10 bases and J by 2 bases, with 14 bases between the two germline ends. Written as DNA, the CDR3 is TGTGCCACCGTTCGGGACACAAACACCGGGGAGCTGTTTTTT. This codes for CATVRDTNTGELFF.